The clone carrying this T cell receptor (beta chain) was counted ten times or more. This sample is drawn from a study of human T cells and chemical hapten exposure. The time point here: patch test 1, 2 weeks after DPC sensitization. Stated treatment: therapeutic diphenylcyclopropenone sensitization with weekly scalp DPC. J gave up 4 bases and V 3 bases, and 3 bases lay outside the gene matches. The germline V gene has CDR1 DFQATT and CDR2 SNEGSKA (reference sequence). The CDR3 sequence is 14 residues long. Attachment of unique molecular identifiers to individual cDNA molecules was performed in the library. TCRdb itself ran the RACE reads through MiXCR, one entry per CDR3 protein. The sample yields some 120,000 distinct CDR3 sequences, roughly 12% seen once.

The genes are TRBV20-1 and TRBJ2-4; the match to TRBD2 covers 10 bases. Sequencing was performed on whole blood, taken in connection with sensitization to the hapten diphenylcyclopropenone (DPC). This TCR derives from a woman aged 45 to 65 with alopecia areata. Some clones in this sample may be carry-over from other donors' samples. CDR3 in amino acids: CSASRTSGKNIQYF. The CDR3 bases are TGCAGTGCTAGTAGGACTAGCGGTAAAAACATTCAGTACTTC.